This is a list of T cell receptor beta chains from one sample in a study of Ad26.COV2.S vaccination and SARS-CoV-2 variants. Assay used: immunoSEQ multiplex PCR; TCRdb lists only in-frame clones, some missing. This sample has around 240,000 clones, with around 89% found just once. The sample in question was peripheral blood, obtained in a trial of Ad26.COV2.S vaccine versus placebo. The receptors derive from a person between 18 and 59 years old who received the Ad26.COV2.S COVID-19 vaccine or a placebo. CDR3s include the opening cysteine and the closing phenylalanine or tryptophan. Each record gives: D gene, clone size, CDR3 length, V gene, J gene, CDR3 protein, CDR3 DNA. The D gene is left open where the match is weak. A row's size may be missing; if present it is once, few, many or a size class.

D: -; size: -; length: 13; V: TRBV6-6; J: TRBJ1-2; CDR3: CASSSRSAGGYTF; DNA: TGTGCCAGCAGCTCACGTTCCGCCGGTGGCTACACCTTC
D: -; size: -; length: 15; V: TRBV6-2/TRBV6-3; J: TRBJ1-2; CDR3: CASSYSGQGGSGYTF; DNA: TGTGCCAGCAGTTACTCTGGGCAGGGAGGAAGTGGCTACACCTTC
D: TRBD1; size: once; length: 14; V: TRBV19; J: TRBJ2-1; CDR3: CASSMGDRYNEQFF; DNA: TGTGCCAGTAGTATGGGGGACAGATACAATGAGCAGTTCTTC
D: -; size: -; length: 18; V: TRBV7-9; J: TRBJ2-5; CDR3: CASSLAHFGGYPQETQYF; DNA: TGTGCCAGCAGCTTAGCGCATTTTGGAGGGTATCCCCAAGAGACCCAGTACTTC
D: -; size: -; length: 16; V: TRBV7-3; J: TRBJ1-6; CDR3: CASSLRRDGLGSPLHF; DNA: TGTGCCAGCAGCTTACGTCGGGACGGTCTAGGGTCACCCCTCCACTTT
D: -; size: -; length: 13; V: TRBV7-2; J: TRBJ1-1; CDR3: CASSEMGGAEAFF; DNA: TGTGCCAGCAGCGAAATGGGGGGGGCTGAAGCTTTCTTT
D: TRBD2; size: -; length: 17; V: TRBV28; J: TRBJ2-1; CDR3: CASSPTSGIRTYNEQFF; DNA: TGTGCCAGCAGCCCTACTAGCGGGATTCGCACCTACAATGAGCAGTTCTTC
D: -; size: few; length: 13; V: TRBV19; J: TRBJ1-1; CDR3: CASSIVGPAEAFF; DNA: TGTGCCAGTAGTATAGTTGGGCCCGCTGAAGCTTTCTTT
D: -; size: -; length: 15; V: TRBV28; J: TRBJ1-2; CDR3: CASSLPRARDYGYTF; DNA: TGTGCCAGCAGTTTACCTAGGGCCAGGGACTATGGCTACACCTTC
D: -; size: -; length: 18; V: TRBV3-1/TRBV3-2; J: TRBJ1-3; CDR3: CASSQDRRAFSSGNTIYF; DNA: TGTGCCAGCAGCCAAGACCGGAGAGCTTTCAGCTCTGGAAACACCATATATTTT
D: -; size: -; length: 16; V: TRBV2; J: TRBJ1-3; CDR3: CASSESWGSSGNTIYF; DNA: TGTGCCAGCAGTGAGAGTTGGGGAAGCTCTGGAAACACCATATATTTT
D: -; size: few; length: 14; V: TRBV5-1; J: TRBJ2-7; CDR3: CASSLDRAMREQYF; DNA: TGCGCCAGCAGCTTGGACAGGGCAATGAGGGAGCAGTACTTC
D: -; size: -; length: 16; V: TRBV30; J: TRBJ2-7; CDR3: CAWSVPWQGLPYEQYF; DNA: TGTGCCTGGAGTGTACCATGGCAGGGTCTTCCCTACGAGCAGTACTTC
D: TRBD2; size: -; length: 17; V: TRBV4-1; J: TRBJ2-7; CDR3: CASSQVDGRAGSYEQYF; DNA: TGCGCCAGCAGCCAAGTCGACGGGAGGGCCGGTTCTTACGAGCAGTACTTC
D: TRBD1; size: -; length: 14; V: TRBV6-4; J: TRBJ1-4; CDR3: CASSSDRGIGKLFF; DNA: TGTGCCAGCAGCTCCGACAGGGGGATCGGGAAACTGTTTTTT
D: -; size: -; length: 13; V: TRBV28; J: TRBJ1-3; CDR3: CASSRTAGNTIYF; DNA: TGTGCCAGCAGCCGGACAGCGGGAAACACCATATATTTT
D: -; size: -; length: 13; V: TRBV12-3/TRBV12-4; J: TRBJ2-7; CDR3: CASNQGGPYEQYF; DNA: TGTGCCAGCAACCAAGGAGGTCCCTACGAGCAGTACTTC
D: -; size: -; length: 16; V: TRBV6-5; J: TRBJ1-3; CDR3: CASSYSNMGSGNTIYF; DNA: TGTGCCAGCAGTTACTCGAACATGGGATCTGGAAACACCATATATTTT
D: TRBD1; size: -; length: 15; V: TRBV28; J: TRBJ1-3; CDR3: CASREDRAPGNTIYF; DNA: TGTGCCAGCAGGGAAGACAGGGCACCGGGAAACACCATATATTTT
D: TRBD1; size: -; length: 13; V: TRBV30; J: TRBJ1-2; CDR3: CAGDRVRNYGYTF; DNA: TGTGCCGGCGACAGGGTTCGGAACTATGGCTACACCTTC
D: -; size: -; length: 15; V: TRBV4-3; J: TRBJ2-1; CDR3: CASSRGLGSYNEQFF; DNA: TGCGCCAGCAGTCGAGGGTTGGGCTCCTACAATGAGCAGTTCTTC
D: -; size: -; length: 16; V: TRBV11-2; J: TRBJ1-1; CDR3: CASSLRWGTVNTEAFF; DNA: TGTGCCAGCAGCTTACGCTGGGGGACGGTGAACACTGAAGCTTTCTTT
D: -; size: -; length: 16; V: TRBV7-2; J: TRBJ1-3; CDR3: CASSLAGGRTGNTIYF; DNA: TGTGCCAGCAGCTTAGCGGGGGGACGCACTGGAAACACCATATATTTT
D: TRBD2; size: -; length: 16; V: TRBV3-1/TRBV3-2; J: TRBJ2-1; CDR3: CASSGTSSYPRNEQFF; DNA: TGTGCCAGCTCCGGGACTAGCTCCTATCCGAGGAATGAGCAGTTCTTC
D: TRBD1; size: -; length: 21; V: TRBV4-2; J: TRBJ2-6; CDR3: CASSQDWGGQGVYSGANVLTF; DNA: TGTGCCAGCAGCCAAGATTGGGGTGGGCAGGGGGTCTACTCTGGGGCCAACGTCCTGACTTTC
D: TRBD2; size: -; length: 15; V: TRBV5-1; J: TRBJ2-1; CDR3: CASSNLAGGYNEQFF; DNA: TGCGCCAGCAGCAACCTAGCGGGGGGTTACAATGAGCAGTTCTTC
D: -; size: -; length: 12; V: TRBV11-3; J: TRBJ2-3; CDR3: CASSAGRDTQYF; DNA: TGTGCCAGCAGCGCGGGAAGAGATACGCAGTATTTT
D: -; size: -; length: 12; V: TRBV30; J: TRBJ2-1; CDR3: CAWSYTVNEQFF; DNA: TGTGCCTGGAGTTACACAGTCAATGAGCAGTTCTTC
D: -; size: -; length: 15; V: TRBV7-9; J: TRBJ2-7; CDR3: CASSLWGGTAYEQYF; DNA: TGTGCCAGCAGCCTGTGGGGCGGGACTGCCTACGAGCAGTACTTC